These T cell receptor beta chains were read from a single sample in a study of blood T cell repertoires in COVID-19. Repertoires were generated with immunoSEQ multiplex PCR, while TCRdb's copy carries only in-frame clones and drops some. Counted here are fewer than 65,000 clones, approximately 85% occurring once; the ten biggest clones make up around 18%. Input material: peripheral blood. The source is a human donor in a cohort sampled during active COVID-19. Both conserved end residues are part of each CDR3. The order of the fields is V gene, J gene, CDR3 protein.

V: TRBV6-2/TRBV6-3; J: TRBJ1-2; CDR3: CASSQNRGLNYGYTF
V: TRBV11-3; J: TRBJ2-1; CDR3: CASSSPRGSGDYNEQFF
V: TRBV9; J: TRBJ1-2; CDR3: CASSGQRGYTF
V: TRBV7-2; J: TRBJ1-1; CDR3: CASSPQNIEAFF
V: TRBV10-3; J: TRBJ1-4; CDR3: CAIRGQGGEKLFF
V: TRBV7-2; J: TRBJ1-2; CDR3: CASSPGHSDGYTF
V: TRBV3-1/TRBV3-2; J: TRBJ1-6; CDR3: CASSQGGQFSLSPLHF
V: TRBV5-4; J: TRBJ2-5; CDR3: CASSPTSEATQYF
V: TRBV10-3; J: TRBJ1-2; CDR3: CAISEQGHYGYTF
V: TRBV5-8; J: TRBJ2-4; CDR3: CASSLGGGRNIQYF
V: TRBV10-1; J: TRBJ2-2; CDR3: CASSESRGVGELFF
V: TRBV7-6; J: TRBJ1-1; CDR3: CASSSTGWVEWDTEAFF
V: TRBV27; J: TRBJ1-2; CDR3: CASSPRGTVYGYTF
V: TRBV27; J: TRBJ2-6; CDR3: CASSFGGDLGANVLTF
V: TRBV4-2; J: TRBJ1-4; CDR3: CASSLRQAQGEKLFF
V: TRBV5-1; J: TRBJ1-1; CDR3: CASSLATGGALTEAFF
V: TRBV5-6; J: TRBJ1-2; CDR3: CASSPWRGGNYGYTF
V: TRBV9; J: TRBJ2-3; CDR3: CASSVESGTDTQYF
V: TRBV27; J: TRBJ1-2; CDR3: CASTRTGGSYGYTF
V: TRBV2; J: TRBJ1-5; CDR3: CASGRGEVQPQHF
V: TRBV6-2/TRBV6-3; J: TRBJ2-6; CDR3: CASSRAAGANVLTF
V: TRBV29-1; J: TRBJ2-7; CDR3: CSVARDRAYEQYF
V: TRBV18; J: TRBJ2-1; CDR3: CASSPGGVAYNEQFF